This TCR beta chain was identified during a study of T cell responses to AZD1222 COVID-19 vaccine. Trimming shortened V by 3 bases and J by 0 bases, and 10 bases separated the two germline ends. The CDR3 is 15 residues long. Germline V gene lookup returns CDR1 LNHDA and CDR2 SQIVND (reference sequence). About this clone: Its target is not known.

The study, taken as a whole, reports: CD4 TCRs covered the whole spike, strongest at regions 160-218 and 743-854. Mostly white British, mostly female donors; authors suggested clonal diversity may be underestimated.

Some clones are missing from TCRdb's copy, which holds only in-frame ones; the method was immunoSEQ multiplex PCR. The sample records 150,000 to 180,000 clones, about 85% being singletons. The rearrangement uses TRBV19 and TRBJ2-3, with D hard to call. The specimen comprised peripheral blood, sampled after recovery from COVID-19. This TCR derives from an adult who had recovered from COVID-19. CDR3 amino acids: CASSMQAASTDTQYF. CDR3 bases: TGTGCCAGTAGTATGCAGGCGGCTAGCACAGATACGCAGTATTTT.